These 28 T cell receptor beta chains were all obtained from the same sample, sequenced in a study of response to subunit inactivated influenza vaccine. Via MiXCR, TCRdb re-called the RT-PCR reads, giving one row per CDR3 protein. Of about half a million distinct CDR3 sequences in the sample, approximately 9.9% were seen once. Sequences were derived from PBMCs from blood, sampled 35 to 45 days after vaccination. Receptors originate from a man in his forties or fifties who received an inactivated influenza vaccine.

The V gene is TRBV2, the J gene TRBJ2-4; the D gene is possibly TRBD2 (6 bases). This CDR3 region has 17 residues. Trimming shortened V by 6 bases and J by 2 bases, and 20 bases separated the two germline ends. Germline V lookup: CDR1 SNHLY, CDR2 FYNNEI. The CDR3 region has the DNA TGTGCCAGCAGGGGGGGTAATTCCCCACCAACCAAAAACATTCAGTACTTC. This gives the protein CASRGGNSPPTKNIQYF. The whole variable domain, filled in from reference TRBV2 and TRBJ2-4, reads EPEVTQTPSHQVTQMGQEVILRCVPISNHLYFYWYRQILGQKVEFLVSFYNNEISEKSEIFDDQFSVERPDGSNFTLKIRSTKLEDSAMYFCASRGGNSPPTKNIQYFGAGTRLSVL.

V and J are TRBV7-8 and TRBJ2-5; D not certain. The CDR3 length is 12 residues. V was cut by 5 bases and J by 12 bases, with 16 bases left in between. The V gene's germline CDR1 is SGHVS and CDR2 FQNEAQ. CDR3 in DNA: TGTGCCAGCAGCCTCTCGACTGGATCCGAGTACTTC. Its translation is CASSLSTGSEYF.

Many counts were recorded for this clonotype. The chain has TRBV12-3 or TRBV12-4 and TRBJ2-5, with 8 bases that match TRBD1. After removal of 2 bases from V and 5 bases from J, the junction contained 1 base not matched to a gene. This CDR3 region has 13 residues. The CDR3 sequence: CASSLTGGETQYF. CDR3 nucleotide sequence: TGTGCCAGCAGTTTAACAGGGGGGGAGACCCAGTACTTC.

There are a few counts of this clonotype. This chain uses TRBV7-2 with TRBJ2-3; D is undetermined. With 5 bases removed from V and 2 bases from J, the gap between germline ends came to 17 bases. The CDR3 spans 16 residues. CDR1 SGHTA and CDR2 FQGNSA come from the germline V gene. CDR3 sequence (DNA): TGTGCCAGCAGCCCCCGATCCGCTAGACCCACAGATACGCAGTATTTT. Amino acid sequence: CASSPRSARPTDTQYF.

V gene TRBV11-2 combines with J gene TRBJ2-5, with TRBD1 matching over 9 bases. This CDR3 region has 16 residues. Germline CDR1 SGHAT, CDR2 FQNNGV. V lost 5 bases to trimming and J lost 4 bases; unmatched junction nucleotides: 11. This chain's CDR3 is CASSLLQGAAGETQYF. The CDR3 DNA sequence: TGTGCCAGCAGCCTGTTACAGGGGGCCGCGGGAGAGACCCAGTACTTC. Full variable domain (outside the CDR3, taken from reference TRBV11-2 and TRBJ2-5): EAGVAQSPRYKIIEKRQSVAFWCNPISGHATLYWYQQILGQGPKLLIQFQNNGVVDDSQLPKDRFSAERLKGVDSTLKIQPAKLEDSAVYLCASSLLQGAAGETQYFGPGTRLLVL.

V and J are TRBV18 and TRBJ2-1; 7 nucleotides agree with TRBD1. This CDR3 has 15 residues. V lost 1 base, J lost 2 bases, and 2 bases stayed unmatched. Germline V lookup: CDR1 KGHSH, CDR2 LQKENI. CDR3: CASSPQGATYNEQFF. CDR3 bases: TGTGCCAGCTCACCACAGGGGGCTACCTACAATGAGCAGTTCTTC.

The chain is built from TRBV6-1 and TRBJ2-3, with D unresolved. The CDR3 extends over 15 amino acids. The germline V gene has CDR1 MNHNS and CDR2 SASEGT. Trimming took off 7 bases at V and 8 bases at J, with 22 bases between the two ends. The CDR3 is CASNPSSGLIGTQYF. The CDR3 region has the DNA TGTGCCAGCAACCCCTCGTCGGGTCTGATTGGTACGCAGTATTTT.

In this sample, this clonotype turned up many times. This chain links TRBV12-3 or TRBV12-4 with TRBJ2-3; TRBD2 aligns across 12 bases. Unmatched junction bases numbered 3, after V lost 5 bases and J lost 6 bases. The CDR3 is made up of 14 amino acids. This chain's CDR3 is CASSLGTSGDTQYF. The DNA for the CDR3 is TGTGCCAGCAGTCTCGGGACTAGCGGGGATACGCAGTATTTT.

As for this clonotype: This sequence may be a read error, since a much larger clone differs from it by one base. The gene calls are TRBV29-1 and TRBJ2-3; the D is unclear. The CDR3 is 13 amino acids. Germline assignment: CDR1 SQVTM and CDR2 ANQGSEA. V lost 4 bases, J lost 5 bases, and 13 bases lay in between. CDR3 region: CSVVTRLVDTQYF. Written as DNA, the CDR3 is TGCAGCGTTGTTACACGCCTAGTAGATACGCAGTATTTT.

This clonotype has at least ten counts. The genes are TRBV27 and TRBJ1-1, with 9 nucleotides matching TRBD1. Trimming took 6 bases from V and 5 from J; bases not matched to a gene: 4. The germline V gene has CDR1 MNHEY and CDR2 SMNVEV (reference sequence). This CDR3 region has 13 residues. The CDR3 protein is CASSYGTGTEAFF. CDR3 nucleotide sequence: TGTGCCAGCAGCTATGGGACAGGGACTGAAGCTTTCTTT.

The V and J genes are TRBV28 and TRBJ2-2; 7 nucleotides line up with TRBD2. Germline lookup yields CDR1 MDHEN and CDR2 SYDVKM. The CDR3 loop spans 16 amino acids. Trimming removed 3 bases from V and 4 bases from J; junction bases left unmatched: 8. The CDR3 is CASSFDTGRGTGELFF. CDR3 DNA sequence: TGTGCCAGCAGTTTTGATACTGGGAGGGGCACCGGGGAGCTGTTTTTT.

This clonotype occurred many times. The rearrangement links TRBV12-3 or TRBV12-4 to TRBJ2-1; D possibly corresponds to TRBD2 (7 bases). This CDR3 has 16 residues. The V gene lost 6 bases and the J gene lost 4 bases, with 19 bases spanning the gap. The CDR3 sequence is CASSRPGGESYNEQFF. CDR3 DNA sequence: TGTGCCAGCAGCCGTCCGGGGGGCGAGTCGTACAATGAGCAGTTCTTC.

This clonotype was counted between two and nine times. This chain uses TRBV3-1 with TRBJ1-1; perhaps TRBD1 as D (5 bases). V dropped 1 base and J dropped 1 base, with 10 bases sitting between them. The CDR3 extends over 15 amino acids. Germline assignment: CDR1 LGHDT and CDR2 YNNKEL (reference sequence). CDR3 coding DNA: TGTGCCAGCAGCCAAGCCGTTACAGGGAACACTGAAGCTTTCTTT. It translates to CASSQAVTGNTEAFF.

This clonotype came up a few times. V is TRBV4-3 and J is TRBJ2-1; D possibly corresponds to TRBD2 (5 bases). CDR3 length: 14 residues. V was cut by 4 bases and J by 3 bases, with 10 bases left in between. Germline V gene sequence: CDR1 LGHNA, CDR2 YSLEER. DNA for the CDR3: TGCGCCAGCAGCCCGCTAGCCAACTACAATGAGCAGTTCTTC. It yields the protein CASSPLANYNEQFF.

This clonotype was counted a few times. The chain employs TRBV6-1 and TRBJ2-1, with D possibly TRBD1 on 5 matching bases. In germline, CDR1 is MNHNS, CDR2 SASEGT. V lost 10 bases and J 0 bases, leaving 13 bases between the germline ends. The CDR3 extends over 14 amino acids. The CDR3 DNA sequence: TGTGCCATTCAGGGCCCGAGCTCCTACAATGAGCAGTTCTTC. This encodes CAIQGPSSYNEQFF.

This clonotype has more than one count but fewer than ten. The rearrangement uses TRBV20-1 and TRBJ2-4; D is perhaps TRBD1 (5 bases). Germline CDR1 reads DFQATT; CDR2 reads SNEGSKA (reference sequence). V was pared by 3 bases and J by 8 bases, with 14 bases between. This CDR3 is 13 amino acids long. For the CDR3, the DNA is TGCAGTGCTAGTATTGGACATCGGGACATTCAGTACTTC. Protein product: CSASIGHRDIQYF.

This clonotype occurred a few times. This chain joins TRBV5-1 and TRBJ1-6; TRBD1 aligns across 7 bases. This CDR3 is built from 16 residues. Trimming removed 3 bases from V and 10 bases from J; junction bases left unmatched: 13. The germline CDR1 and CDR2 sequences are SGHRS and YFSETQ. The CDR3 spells CASSSASQGTRSPLHF. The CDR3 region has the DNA TGCGCCAGCAGCTCTGCCTCACAGGGGACACGATCACCCCTCCACTTT.

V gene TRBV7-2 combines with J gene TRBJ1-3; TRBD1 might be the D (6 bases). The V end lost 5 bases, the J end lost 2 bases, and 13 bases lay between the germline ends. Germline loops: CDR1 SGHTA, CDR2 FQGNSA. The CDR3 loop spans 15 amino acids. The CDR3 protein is CASSVLGGAGNTIYF. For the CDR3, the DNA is TGTGCCAGCAGCGTGCTTGGGGGCGCTGGAAACACCATATATTTT.

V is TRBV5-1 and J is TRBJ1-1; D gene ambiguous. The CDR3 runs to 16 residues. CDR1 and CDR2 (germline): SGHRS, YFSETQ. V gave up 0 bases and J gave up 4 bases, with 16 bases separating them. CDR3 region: CASSLDIVPAGTEAFF. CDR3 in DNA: TGCGCCAGCAGCTTGGATATAGTCCCTGCGGGCACTGAAGCTTTCTTT.

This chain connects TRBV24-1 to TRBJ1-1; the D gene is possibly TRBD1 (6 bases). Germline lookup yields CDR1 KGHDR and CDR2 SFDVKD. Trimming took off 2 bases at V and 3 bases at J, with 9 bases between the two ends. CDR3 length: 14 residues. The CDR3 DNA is TGTGCCACCAGTGATTCGGCAGGGGACACTGAAGCTTTCTTT. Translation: CATSDSAGDTEAFF.

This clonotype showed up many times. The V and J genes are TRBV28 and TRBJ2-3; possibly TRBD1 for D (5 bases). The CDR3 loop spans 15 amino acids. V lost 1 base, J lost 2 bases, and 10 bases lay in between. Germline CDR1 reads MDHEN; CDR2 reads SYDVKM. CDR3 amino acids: CASSLLPGPTDTQYF. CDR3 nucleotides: TGTGCCAGCAGTTTATTGCCAGGGCCCACAGATACGCAGTATTTT.

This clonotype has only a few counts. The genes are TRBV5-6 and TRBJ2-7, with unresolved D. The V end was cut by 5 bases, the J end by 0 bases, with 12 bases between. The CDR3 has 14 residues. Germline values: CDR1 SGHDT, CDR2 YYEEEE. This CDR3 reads CASSSAHLSYEQYF. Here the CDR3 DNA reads TGTGCCAGCAGTTCGGCACACCTCTCCTACGAGCAGTACTTC.

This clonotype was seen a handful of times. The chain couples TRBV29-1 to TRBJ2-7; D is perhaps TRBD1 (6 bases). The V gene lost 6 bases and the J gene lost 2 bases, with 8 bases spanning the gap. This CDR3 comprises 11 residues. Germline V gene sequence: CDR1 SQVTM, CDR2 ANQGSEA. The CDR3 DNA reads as TGCAGCGTCAGGGACACCTACGAGCAGTACTTC. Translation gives CSVRDTYEQYF.

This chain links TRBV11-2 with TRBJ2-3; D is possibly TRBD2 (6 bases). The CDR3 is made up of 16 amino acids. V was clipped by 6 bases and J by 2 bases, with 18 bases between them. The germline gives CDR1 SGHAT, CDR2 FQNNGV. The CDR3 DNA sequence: TGTGCCAGCAGGACTCTCAAGTGGGGGGACACAGATACGCAGTATTTT. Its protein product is CASRTLKWGDTDTQYF.

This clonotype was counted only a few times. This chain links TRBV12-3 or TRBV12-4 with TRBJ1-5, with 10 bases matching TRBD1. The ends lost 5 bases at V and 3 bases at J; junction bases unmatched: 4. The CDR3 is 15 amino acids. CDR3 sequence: CASSSDRGLNQPQHF. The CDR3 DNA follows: TGTGCCAGCAGTAGTGACAGGGGGCTCAATCAGCCCCAGCATTTT.

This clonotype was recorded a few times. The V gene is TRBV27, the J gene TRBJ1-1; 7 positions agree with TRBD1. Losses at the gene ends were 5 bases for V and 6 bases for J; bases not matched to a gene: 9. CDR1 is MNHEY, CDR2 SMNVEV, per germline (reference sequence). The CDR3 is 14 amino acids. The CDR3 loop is CASSPHTGVSEAFF. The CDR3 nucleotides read TGTGCCAGCAGTCCCCACACAGGGGTCTCTGAAGCTTTCTTT.

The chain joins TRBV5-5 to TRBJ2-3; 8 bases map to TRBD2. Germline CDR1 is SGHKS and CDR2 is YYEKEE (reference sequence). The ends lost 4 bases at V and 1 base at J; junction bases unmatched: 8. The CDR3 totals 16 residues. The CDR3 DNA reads TGTGCCAGCAGCCCATCCCGGCGGGGGGGCACAGATACGCAGTATTTT. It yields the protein CASSPSRRGGTDTQYF.

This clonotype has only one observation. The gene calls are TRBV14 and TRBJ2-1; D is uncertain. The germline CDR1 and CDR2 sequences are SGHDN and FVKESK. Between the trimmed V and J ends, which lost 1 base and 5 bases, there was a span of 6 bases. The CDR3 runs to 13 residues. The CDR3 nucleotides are TGTGCCAGCAGCCAAGGGGCGCACAATGAGCAGTTCTTC. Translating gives CASSQGAHNEQFF.